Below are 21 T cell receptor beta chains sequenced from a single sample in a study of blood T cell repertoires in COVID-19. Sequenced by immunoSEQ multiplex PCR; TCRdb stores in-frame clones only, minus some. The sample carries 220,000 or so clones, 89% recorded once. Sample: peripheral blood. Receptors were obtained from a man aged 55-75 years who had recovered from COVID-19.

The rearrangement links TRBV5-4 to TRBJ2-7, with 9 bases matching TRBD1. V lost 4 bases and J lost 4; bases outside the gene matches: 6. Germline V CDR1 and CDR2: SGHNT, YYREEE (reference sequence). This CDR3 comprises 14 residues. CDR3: CASSKQGAGYEQYF. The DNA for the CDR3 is TGTGCCAGCAGCAAACAGGGGGCTGGGTACGAGCAGTACTTC.

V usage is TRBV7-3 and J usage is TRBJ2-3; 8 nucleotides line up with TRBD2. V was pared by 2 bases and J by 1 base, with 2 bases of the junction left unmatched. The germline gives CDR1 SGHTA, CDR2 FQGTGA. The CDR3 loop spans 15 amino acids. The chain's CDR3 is CASSLLTSGTDTQYF. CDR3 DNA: TGTGCCAGCAGCTTATTGACTAGCGGCACAGATACGCAGTATTTT.

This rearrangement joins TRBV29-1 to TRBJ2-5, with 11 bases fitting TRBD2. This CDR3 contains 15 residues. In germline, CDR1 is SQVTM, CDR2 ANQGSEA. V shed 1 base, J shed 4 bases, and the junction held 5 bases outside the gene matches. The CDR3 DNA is TGCAGCGTTGAAGGGTTAGCGGGGGGGCCAGAGACCCAGTACTTC. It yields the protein CSVEGLAGGPETQYF.

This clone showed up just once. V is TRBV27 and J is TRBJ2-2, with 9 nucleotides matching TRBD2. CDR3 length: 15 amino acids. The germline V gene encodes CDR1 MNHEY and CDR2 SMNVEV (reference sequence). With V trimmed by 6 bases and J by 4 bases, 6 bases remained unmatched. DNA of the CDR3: TGTGCCAGCAGGCGGCGGGGGGGCGGCACCGGGGAGCTGTTTTTT. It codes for CASRRRGGGTGELFF.

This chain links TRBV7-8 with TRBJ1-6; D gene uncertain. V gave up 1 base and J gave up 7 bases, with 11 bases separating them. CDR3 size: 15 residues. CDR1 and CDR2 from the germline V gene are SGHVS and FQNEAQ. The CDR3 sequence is CASSLVSGLNSPLHF. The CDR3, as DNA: TGTGCCAGCAGCTTAGTTTCAGGTCTAAATTCACCCCTCCACTTT.

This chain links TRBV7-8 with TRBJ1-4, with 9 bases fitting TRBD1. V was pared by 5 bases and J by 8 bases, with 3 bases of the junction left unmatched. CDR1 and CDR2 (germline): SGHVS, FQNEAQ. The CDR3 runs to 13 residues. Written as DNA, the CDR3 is TGTGCCAGCAGCGCGACAGGGGGGGAAAAACTGTTTTTT. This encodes CASSATGGEKLFF. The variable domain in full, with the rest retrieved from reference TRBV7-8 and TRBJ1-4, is GAGVSQSPRYKVAKRGQDVALRCDPISGHVSLFWYQQALGQGPEFLTYFQNEAQLDKSGLPSDRFFAERPEGSVSTLKIQRTQQEDSAVYLCASSATGGEKLFFGSGTQLSVL.

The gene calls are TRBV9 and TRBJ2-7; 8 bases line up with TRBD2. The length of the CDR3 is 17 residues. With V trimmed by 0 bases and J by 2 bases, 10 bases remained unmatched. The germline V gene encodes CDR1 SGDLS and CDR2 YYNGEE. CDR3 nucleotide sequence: TGTGCCAGCAGCGTAGTTGGTAGCGGGACCCAAACCTACGAGCAGTACTTC. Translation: CASSVVGSGTQTYEQYF.

The CDR3 bases are TGTGCCAGCAGCTTAGAAGCGTGGCCCCAGCATTTT. Its protein product is CASSLEAWPQHF. The V call is TRBV7-8, the J call TRBJ1-5; D is uncertain. Germline lookup yields CDR1 SGHVS and CDR2 FQNEAQ. This CDR3 has 12 amino acids. Trimming stripped 1 base from V and 9 bases from J, with 7 bases between.

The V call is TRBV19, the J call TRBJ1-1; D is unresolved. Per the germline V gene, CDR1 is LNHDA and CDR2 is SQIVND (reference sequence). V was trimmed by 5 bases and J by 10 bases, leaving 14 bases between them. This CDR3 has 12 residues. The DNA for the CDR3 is TGTGCCAGTAGTCCTCGGGAAAGCTCAGCTTTCTTT. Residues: CASSPRESSAFF.

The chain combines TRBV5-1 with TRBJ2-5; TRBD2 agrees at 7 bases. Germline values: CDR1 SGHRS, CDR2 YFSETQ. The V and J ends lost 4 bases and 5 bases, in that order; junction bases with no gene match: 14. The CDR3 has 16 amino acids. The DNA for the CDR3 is TGCGCCAGCAGCCCAGGATCTGGCGGGGGAGGGGAGACCCAGTACTTC. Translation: CASSPGSGGGGETQYF.

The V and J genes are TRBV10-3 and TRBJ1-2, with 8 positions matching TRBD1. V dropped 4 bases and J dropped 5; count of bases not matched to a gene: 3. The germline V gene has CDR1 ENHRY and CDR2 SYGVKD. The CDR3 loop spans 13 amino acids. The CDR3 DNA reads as TGTGCCATCAGTGGCGGACAGGGATATGGCTACACCTTC. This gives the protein CAISGGQGYGYTF.

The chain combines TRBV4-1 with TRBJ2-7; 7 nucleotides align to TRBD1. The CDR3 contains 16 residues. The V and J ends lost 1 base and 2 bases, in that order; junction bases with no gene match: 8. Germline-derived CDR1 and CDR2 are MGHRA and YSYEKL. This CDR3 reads CASSQVSGTVPYEQYF. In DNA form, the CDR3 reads TGCGCCAGCAGCCAAGTCTCCGGGACAGTCCCCTACGAGCAGTACTTC.

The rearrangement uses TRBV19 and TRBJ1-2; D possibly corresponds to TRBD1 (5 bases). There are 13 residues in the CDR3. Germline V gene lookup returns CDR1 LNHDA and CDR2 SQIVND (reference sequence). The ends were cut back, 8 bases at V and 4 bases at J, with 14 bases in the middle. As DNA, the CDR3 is TGTGCCAGTGGGCCAGGGAGGAGCTATGGCTACACCTTC. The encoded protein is CASGPGRSYGYTF.

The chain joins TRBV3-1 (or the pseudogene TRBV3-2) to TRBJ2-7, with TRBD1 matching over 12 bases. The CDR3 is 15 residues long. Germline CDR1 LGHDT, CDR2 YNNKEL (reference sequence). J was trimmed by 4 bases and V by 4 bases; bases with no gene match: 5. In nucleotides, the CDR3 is TGTGCCAGCAGCCCGTCGGGACAGGGGGCTTACGAGCAGTACTTC. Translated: CASSPSGQGAYEQYF.

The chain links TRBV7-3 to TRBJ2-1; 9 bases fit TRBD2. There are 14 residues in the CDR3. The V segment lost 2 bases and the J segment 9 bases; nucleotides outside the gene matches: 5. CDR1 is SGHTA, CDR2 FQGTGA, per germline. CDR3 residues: CASSLGTSNSEQFF. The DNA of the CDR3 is TGTGCCAGCAGCTTAGGGACTAGCAATAGTGAGCAGTTCTTC.

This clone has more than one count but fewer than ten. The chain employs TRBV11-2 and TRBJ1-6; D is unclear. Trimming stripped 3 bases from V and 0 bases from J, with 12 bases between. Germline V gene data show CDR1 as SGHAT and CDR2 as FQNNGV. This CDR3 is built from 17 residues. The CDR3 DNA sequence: TGTGCCAGCAGCTTGCTGGTTCGGAGCTCCTATAATTCACCCCTCCACTTT. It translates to CASSLLVRSSYNSPLHF.

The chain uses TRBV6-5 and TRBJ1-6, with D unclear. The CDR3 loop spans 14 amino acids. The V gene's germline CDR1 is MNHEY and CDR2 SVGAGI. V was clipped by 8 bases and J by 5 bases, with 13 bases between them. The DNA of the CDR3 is TGTGCCAGCGGCCAGGATGGCAATAATTCACCCCTCCACTTT. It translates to CASGQDGNNSPLHF.

Here the CDR3 reads CASGLPGTVGGYEQYF. As DNA, the CDR3 is TGTGCTAGTGGTTTGCCCGGGACAGTCGGGGGCTACGAGCAGTACTTC. This chain connects TRBV12-5 to TRBJ2-7; D is perhaps TRBD1 (7 bases). V was pared by 2 bases and J by 3 bases, with 17 bases between. The CDR3 runs 16 residues. The germline CDR1 and CDR2 sequences are LGHNT and FRNRAP. Based on the CDR3 plus reference TRBV12-5 and TRBJ2-7, the full variable domain is DARVTQTPRHKVTEMGQEVTMRCQPILGHNTVFWYRQTMMQGLELLAYFRNRAPLDDSGMPKDRFSAEMPDATLATLKIQPSEPRDSAVYFCASGLPGTVGGYEQYFGPGTRLTVT.

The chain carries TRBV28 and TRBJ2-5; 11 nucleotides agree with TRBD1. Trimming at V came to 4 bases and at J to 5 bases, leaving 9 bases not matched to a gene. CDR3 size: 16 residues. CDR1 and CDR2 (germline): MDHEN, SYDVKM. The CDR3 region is CASSSPGQGAPETQYF. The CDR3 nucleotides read TGTGCCAGCAGTTCGCCCGGACAGGGGGCACCGGAGACCCAGTACTTC.

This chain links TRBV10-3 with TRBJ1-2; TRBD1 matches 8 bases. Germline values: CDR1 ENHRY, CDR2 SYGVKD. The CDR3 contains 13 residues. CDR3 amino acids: CAAGLGQGYGYTF. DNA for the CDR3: TGTGCGGCAGGACTTGGACAGGGCTATGGCTACACCTTC.

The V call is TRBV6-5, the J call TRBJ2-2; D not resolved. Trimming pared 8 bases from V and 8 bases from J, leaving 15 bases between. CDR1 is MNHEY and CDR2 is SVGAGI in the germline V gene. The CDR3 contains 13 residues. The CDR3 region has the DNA TGTGCCAGCTCCCCGAGTAGAGTAGGGGAGCTGTTTTTT. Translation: CASSPSRVGELFF.